These T cell receptor beta chains were read from a single sample in a study of identical twins. TCRdb used MiXCR to reprocess the 5' RACE reads, holding one entry per CDR3 protein. The repertoire holds about 240,000 distinct CDR3 sequences, with 10% to 13% as singletons. What was sequenced was memory T cells sorted from blood. Receptors were obtained from a man in his fifties or sixties in good health. The CDR3 runs from the conserved cysteine through the conserved F or W. D genes are given only for firm matches. The size of a clone is reported for some rows only, either as once, few or many, or as a class for expanded clones.

>TRBV10-2|TRBD1|14|TRBJ1-2|few
CASRPGQGGYGYTF
>TRBV18|TRBD2|15|TRBJ2-3|.
CASSPGGLDTDTQYF
>TRBV20-1|TRBD1|16|TRBJ2-1|few
CSARARTGSPYNEQFF
>TRBV4-3|.|15|TRBJ1-4|many
CASSQAGPPNEKLFF
>TRBV5-6|.|14|TRBJ2-1|few
CASSSPYTNNEQFF
>TRBV5-5|TRBD2|16|TRBJ2-2|many
CASSSGLAANTGELFF
>TRBV6-2/TRBV6-3|.|14|TRBJ1-5|few
CASSYTNENQPQHF
>TRBV20-1|.|13|TRBJ2-5|many
CSARDVTQETQYF
>TRBV7-9|.|15|TRBJ1-5|few
CASSSPGTSNQPQHF
>TRBV11-2|.|16|TRBJ2-1|many
CASSVRPGHSYNEQFF
>TRBV6-2/TRBV6-3|.|16|TRBJ1-6|few
CASSSLQQGYNSPLHF
>TRBV20-1|TRBD1|16|TRBJ1-2|few
CSAREPGTGHNYGYTF
>TRBV7-2|.|14|TRBJ2-3|.
CASSPQSGGDTQYF
>TRBV19|.|18|TRBJ2-2|many
CASSLDRADPIYTGELFF
>TRBV7-2|.|11|TRBJ2-3|many
CASRYTDTQYF
>TRBV5-1|.|13|TRBJ2-5|.
CASSLGRSETQYF
>TRBV5-5|TRBD1|13|TRBJ2-2|few
CASSLGPGQGLFF
>TRBV12-3/TRBV12-4|TRBD2|15|TRBJ2-1|many
CASSTSGTSVNEQFF
>TRBV5-1|TRBD1|14|TRBJ1-1|few
CASSLEGADTEAFF
>TRBV14|.|17|TRBJ1-2|.
CASSLGAGTRANYGYTF
>TRBV20-1|TRBD1|14|TRBJ2-7|few
CSAKTGTAAYEQYF
>TRBV18|.|17|TRBJ2-1|many
CASSPLSGSSSYNEQFF
>TRBV7-2|TRBD2|17|TRBJ2-1|.
CASSLMALAGGVNEQFF
>TRBV6-1|TRBD2|16|TRBJ2-7|.
CASTGGLAGSLYEQYF
>TRBV19|TRBD2|15|TRBJ2-1|many
CASSISGTSRNEQFF
>TRBV12-3/TRBV12-4|TRBD1|13|TRBJ1-2|many
CASSLQDRVGYTF
>TRBV7-8|TRBD1|15|TRBJ2-7|few
CASSLGTGDSYEQYF
>TRBV6-2/TRBV6-3|.|13|TRBJ2-5|many
CASTAGPQETQYF
>TRBV28|TRBD2|16|TRBJ2-1|.
CASSGIGGGPSQEQFF
>TRBV12-3/TRBV12-4|TRBD1|17|TRBJ2-4|few
CASSFIQGAPSKNIQYF
>TRBV5-4|TRBD1|15|TRBJ1-1|many
CASSLEGTGNTEAFF
>TRBV9|.|15|TRBJ2-1|.
CASSVEGRSHHEQFF
>TRBV6-2/TRBV6-3|.|15|TRBJ2-5|.
CASSYLDESRKTQYF
>TRBV29-1|.|11|TRBJ1-2|few
CSAGSNYGYTF
>TRBV7-2|TRBD2|15|TRBJ2-3|many
CASSLVAGSTDTQYF
>TRBV30|.|14|TRBJ2-7|few
CAWTAVPRTYEQYF
>TRBV3-1|.|13|TRBJ2-7|few
CASSQFGASEQYF
>TRBV5-6|TRBD1|17|TRBJ2-6|few
CASSHGTVSSGANVLTF
>TRBV6-2/TRBV6-3|.|15|TRBJ1-6|few
CASSYGRPANSPLHF
>TRBV28|.|16|TRBJ2-1|few
CASSSFVGATYNEQFF
>TRBV27|.|14|TRBJ2-5|many
CASSLSTGRGTQYF
>TRBV10-3|.|14|TRBJ2-1|many
CAISESKMDNEQFF
>TRBV5-4|TRBD1|15|TRBJ2-2|many
CASRGQGSNTGELFF
>TRBV30|TRBD1|14|TRBJ1-2|.
CAWSVRQGNYGYTF
>TRBV20-1|.|14|TRBJ2-1|many
CSGLSGFSYNEQFF
>TRBV28|.|15|TRBJ1-5|many
CASSPRGGGNQPQHF
>TRBV14|.|14|TRBJ1-1|few
CASSQRGGVVEAFF
>TRBV27|TRBD2|15|TRBJ2-1|many
CASSLFAGGRNEQFF
>TRBV15|TRBD2|18|TRBJ2-1|few
CATSRSSGGMSSYNEQFF
>TRBV12-3/TRBV12-4|.|13|TRBJ1-5|few
CASSPGFNQPQHF